This T cell receptor (beta chain) was obtained from a study of OX40 agonist ivuxolimab in advanced cancers. Study-wide background: An anti-OX40 (CD134) antibody with agonistic activity, ivuxolimab, was administered to patients. Two cutaneous melanoma patients and one hepatocellular carcinoma patient, three in all, had partial responses. Dose-escalation subjects each had hepatocellular carcinoma, melanoma, renal cell or head and neck cancer. The study gave patients intravenous ivuxolimab at 0.01 to 10 mg/kg every 2 weeks.

J gave up 4 bases and V 0 bases, and 3 bases lay outside the gene matches. The germline V gene encodes CDR1 SGHRS and CDR2 YFSETQ. The CDR3 totals 15 residues. This clone was detected once. Using immunoSEQ multiplex PCR, the repertoire was profiled, and TCRdb retains in-frame clones only, with some absent. The data hold some 80,000 clones, with over 75% observed a single time. The rearrangement links TRBV5-1 to TRBJ2-1, with TRBD2 matching 8 bases. The receptor's source is an adult with an advanced solid tumor such as melanoma, head and neck, liver or kidney cancer. Sample: CD4+ or CD8+ T cells sorted from blood, taken in a trial of the OX40 agonist ivuxolimab. CDR3 sequence: CASSLVTSGYNEQFF. Here the CDR3 DNA reads TGCGCCAGCAGCTTGGTAACTAGCGGATACAATGAGCAGTTCTTC.